Detailed here is one T cell receptor beta chain. Clones were read by immunoSEQ multiplex PCR, and TCRdb kept only the in-frame ones, dropping some. The repertoire holds some 150,000 clones, with more than 85% as singletons. V lost 3 bases, J lost 6 bases, and 5 bases stayed unmatched. CDR3 size: 15 residues. CDR1 is SGHRS, CDR2 YFSETQ, per germline. The data originate from a study of blood T cell repertoires in COVID-19. Study details: From the United States, Italy and Spain came samples of acute and convalescent COVID-19.

The source is a woman of 80 years or more in a cohort sampled during active or convalescent COVID-19. The sample comprised peripheral blood. The gene calls are TRBV5-1 and TRBJ1-5, with 11 bases that match TRBD1. Written as DNA, the CDR3 is TGCGCCAGCAGCTGGGGACAGGGGGATCGTCAGCCCCAGCATTTT. The encoded protein is CASSWGQGDRQPQHF. Looking up the rest from reference TRBV5-1 and TRBJ1-5 gives the full variable domain: KAGVTQTPRYLIKTRGQQVTLSCSPISGHRSVSWYQQTPGQGLQFLFEYFSETQRNKGNFPGRFSGRQFSNSRSEMNVSTLELGDSALYLCASSWGQGDRQPQHFGDGTRLSIL.